Below, 22 T cell receptor beta chains from the same sample are listed, as sequenced in a study of shared clonotypes between healthy human individuals. Here immunoSEQ multiplex PCR was the method, and the copy in TCRdb shows in-frame clones only, minus some. The data show 500,000 or so clones, 95% to 97% seen once. The source material was naive CD4+ T cells sorted from blood. Specified subset: CD45RA+ positively selected. Receptor source: a woman aged 30 to 39 in good health.

Comments on this clone: The identical CDR3 is also encoded by other nucleotide sequences in the sample. Here the CDR3 DNA reads TGTGCCAGTAGTGTGACAGGGACTAATGAAAAACTGTTTTTT. It is translated as CASSVTGTNEKLFF. The chain uses TRBV19 and TRBJ1-4; 7 bases fit TRBD1. Germline V gives CDR1 LNHDA, CDR2 SQIVND (reference sequence). Unmatched junction bases numbered 2, after V lost 5 bases and J lost 2 bases. The CDR3 spans 14 residues.

The J gene is TRBJ2-3, the V gene TRBV27, with no clear D. Trimming pared 6 bases from V and 2 bases from J, leaving 24 bases between. The CDR3 sequence is 18 residues long. Germline lookup yields CDR1 MNHEY and CDR2 SMNVEV (reference sequence). The CDR3 loop is CASSNPSGRLSVTDTQYF. DNA for the CDR3: TGTGCCAGCAGCAATCCCTCCGGTAGGCTGTCGGTCACAGATACGCAGTATTTT.

CDR3 amino acids: CASSILPGTPQETQYF. DNA for the CDR3: TGTGCCAGTAGTATCTTGCCGGGGACGCCACAAGAGACCCAGTACTTC. This sequence joins TRBV19 and TRBJ2-5, with D perhaps assigned TRBD1 or TRBD2 (5 bases each). Germline-derived CDR1 and CDR2 are LNHDA and SQIVND (reference sequence). V was pared by 3 bases and J by 2 bases, with 16 bases between. This CDR3 has 16 amino acids.

The J gene is TRBJ2-7, the V gene TRBV5-1; the D gene is possibly TRBD1 (6 bases). The V gene's germline CDR1 is SGHRS and CDR2 YFSETQ. The CDR3 runs to 16 residues. V lost 3 bases and J 3 bases, leaving 19 bases between the germline ends. This CDR3 reads CASSSITDRSRYEQYF. Here the CDR3 DNA reads TGCGCCAGCAGCTCCATTACTGACAGGTCCCGCTACGAGCAGTACTTC.

J is TRBJ1-4 and V is TRBV2; D is unresolved. The CDR3 is 17 residues long. The V gene's germline CDR1 is SNHLY and CDR2 FYNNEI. The germline V and J ends were trimmed by 0 bases and 6 bases, with 17 bases remaining between them. The DNA of the CDR3 is TGTGCCAGCAGTGAAGCGGGGTGGCGGGAAGGCTATGAAAAACTGTTTTTT. This translates into CASSEAGWREGYEKLFF. The full variable domain, rest sourced from reference TRBV2 and TRBJ1-4, is EPEVTQTPSHQVTQMGQEVILRCVPISNHLYFYWYRQILGQKVEFLVSFYNNEISEKSEIFDDQFSVERPDGSNFTLKIRSTKLEDSAMYFCASSEAGWREGYEKLFFGSGTQLSVL.

The gene calls are TRBV30 and TRBJ2-7; D not resolved. CDR1 is GTSNPN, CDR2 SVGIG, per germline (reference sequence). The CDR3 length is 12 residues. Deletions cut 0 bases from V and 4 bases from J, with 7 bases between. The CDR3 DNA reads TGTGCCTGGAGTGTACACCAGTACGAGCAGTACTTC. As protein: CAWSVHQYEQYF.

The chain links TRBV29-1 to TRBJ2-5; 12 nucleotides match TRBD2. The CDR3 runs 15 residues. The germline CDR1 and CDR2 sequences are SQVTM and ANQGSEA. V was pared by 4 bases and J by 1 base, with 4 bases of the junction left unmatched. CDR3 sequence (DNA): TGCAGCGTTGCGGGACTAGCGGGTTTCCAAGAGACCCAGTACTTC. This encodes CSVAGLAGFQETQYF. Full variable domain (remainder filled in from reference TRBV29-1 and TRBJ2-5): SAVISQKPSRDICQRGTSLTIQCQVDSQVTMMFWYRQQPGQSLTLIATANQGSEATYESGFVIDKFPISRPNLTFSTLTVSNMSPEDSSIYLCSVAGLAGFQETQYFGPGTRLLVL.

The CDR3 region is CASSQKLTGKGSNQPQHF. The CDR3 bases are TGTGCCAGCAGCCAAAAGCTGACCGGGAAGGGGAGCAATCAGCCCCAGCATTTT. The chain employs TRBV11-2 and TRBJ1-5; D is possibly TRBD1 (5 bases). Trimming shortened V by 5 bases and J by 1 base, and 21 bases separated the two germline ends. Germline V CDR1 and CDR2: SGHAT, FQNNGV. The CDR3 loop spans 18 amino acids.

DNA of the CDR3: TGTGCCAGCAGCTTCACCCAGGGAAGTGAAAAACTGTTTTTT. Its translation: CASSFTQGSEKLFF. This chain joins TRBV7-9 and TRBJ1-4, with D perhaps TRBD1 (5 bases). V was pared by 3 bases and J by 7 bases, with 12 bases between. Germline CDR1 reads SEHNR; CDR2 reads FQNEAQ (reference sequence). The CDR3 is 14 amino acids. The full variable domain, completed using reference TRBV7-9 and TRBJ1-4, is DTGVSQNPRHKITKRGQNVTFRCDPISEHNRLYWYRQTLGQGPEFLTYFQNEAQLEKSRLLSDRFSAERPKGSFSTLEIQRTEQGDSAMYLCASSFTQGSEKLFFGSGTQLSVL.

This chain links TRBV5-1 with TRBJ2-5, with 7 positions matching TRBD1. The CDR3 is 14 amino acids. Germline loops: CDR1 SGHRS, CDR2 YFSETQ. The V and J ends lost 5 bases and 5 bases, in that order; junction bases with no gene match: 9. CDR3 region: CASRELTGTETQYF. As DNA, the CDR3 is TGCGCCAGCAGAGAACTGACAGGGACCGAGACCCAGTACTTC.

The J gene is TRBJ2-1, the V gene TRBV11-2, with 9 bases aligning to TRBD2. Germline V gene sequence: CDR1 SGHAT, CDR2 FQNNGV. After removal of 3 bases from V and 9 bases from J, the junction contained 6 bases not matched to a gene. CDR3 size: 14 residues. CDR3: CASSLRREGREQFF. DNA for the CDR3: TGTGCCAGCAGCTTGAGGCGGGAGGGTCGTGAGCAGTTCTTC. Using reference TRBV11-2 and TRBJ2-1 for the parts outside the CDR3, the full variable domain is EAGVAQSPRYKIIEKRQSVAFWCNPISGHATLYWYQQILGQGPKLLIQFQNNGVVDDSQLPKDRFSAERLKGVDSTLKIQPAKLEDSAVYLCASSLRREGREQFFGPGTRLTVL.

This clone occurred once. Additional DNA sequences in this sample encode the identical CDR3. The chain joins TRBV2 to TRBJ1-4; 10 bases match TRBD1. Per germline, CDR1 SNHLY and CDR2 FYNNEI. The CDR3 totals 15 residues. V shed 6 bases and J 0 bases; nucleotides not matched to a gene: 1. The CDR3 bases are TGTGCCAGCAGCGGACAGGGGGCAACTAATGAAAAACTGTTTTTT. Its translation is CASSGQGATNEKLFF. The variable domain in full, with the rest retrieved from reference TRBV2 and TRBJ1-4, is EPEVTQTPSHQVTQMGQEVILRCVPISNHLYFYWYRQILGQKVEFLVSFYNNEISEKSEIFDDQFSVERPDGSNFTLKIRSTKLEDSAMYFCASSGQGATNEKLFFGSGTQLSVL.

This chain links TRBV10-3 with TRBJ1-2; D is possibly TRBD1 (5 bases). This CDR3 contains 17 residues. The V gene's germline CDR1 is ENHRY and CDR2 SYGVKD. The V end lost 4 bases, the J end lost 2 bases, and 20 bases lay between the germline ends. CDR3 coding DNA: TGTGCCATCAGTGGGAACTCCCAGGGAACATTGAACTATGGCTACACCTTC. Its translation: CAISGNSQGTLNYGYTF.

This chain links TRBV18 with TRBJ2-5; D is ambiguous. The CDR3 is 13 residues long. Trimming took 6 bases from V and 5 from J, leaving 13 bases between them. CDR1 is KGHSH, CDR2 LQKENI, per germline. In DNA form, the CDR3 reads TGTGCCAGCTCCCAGTCGGGTGGGGAGACCCAGTACTTC. Translation: CASSQSGGETQYF.

The chain's CDR3 is CASSFYPGLSTDTQYF. In nucleotides, the CDR3 is TGTGCCAGCAGTTTTTACCCCGGATTAAGCACAGATACGCAGTATTTT. V usage is TRBV27 and J usage is TRBJ2-3; D remains unclear. This CDR3 has 16 residues. Germline-derived CDR1 and CDR2 are MNHEY and SMNVEV (reference sequence). V was cut by 3 bases and J by 0 bases, with 13 bases left in between.

The chain uses TRBV28 and TRBJ2-2, with D uncertain. V was clipped by 3 bases and J by 10 bases, with 12 bases between them. CDR1 MDHEN and CDR2 SYDVKM come from the germline V gene. The CDR3 has 13 residues. CDR3 loop: CASSLALRKELFF. CDR3 bases: TGTGCCAGCAGTTTGGCTCTAAGGAAGGAGCTGTTTTTT.

The chain recombines TRBV6-1 with TRBJ1-6; tentatively, D is TRBD1 (5 bases). The CDR3 contains 15 residues. Germline V gene sequence: CDR1 MNHNS, CDR2 SASEGT. V lost 2 bases to trimming and J lost 7 bases, with 12 bases between them. This CDR3 is CASSESRVWNSPLHF. For the CDR3, the DNA is TGTGCCAGCAGTGAATCCAGGGTGTGGAATTCACCCCTCCACTTT.

This sequence joins TRBV6-1 and TRBJ1-5; D is possibly TRBD1 (6 bases). V lost 6 bases and J 4 bases, leaving 13 bases between the germline ends. The CDR3 has 14 amino acids. The germline gives CDR1 MNHNS, CDR2 SASEGT. CDR3 in DNA: TGTGCCAGCAGGCCCGGGACAACTAATCAGCCCCAGCATTTT. It codes for CASRPGTTNQPQHF.

This clone was seen just once. The chain recombines TRBV5-4 with TRBJ2-7, with 8 bases lining up with TRBD2. Germline trimming cut 4 bases from V and 3 bases from J; bases unmatched to any gene: 9. The germline gives CDR1 SGHNT, CDR2 YYREEE (reference sequence). The CDR3 length is 15 residues. Here the CDR3 DNA reads TGTGCCAGCAGCCCCGGGACTAGTAGACACTACGAGCAGTACTTC. Translating gives CASSPGTSRHYEQYF.

The chain combines TRBV10-2 with TRBJ1-5, with 7 bases lining up with TRBD1. This CDR3 has 14 residues. In germline, CDR1 is WSHSY, CDR2 SAAADI. V was clipped by 6 bases and J by 5 bases; unmatched bases: 7. The CDR3 DNA follows: TGCGCCAGCAGGGGGCAGGGGGTTTATCAGCCCCAGCATTTT. Amino acids: CASRGQGVYQPQHF.

The chain joins TRBV25-1 to TRBJ2-7; the D gene is possibly TRBD1 (6 bases). Germline assignment: CDR1 MGHDK and CDR2 SYGVNS. The CDR3 totals 15 residues. V shed 5 bases and J shed 4 bases, with 18 bases lying between them. The CDR3 coding sequence is TGTGCCAGCAGTACTACAGGGTCCCATTTTTACGAGCAGTACTTC. This gives the protein CASSTTGSHFYEQYF.

Only one count was recorded for this clone. This chain connects TRBV27 to TRBJ1-3; tentative D call: TRBD1 (5 bases). Deletions cut 5 bases from V and 2 bases from J, with 16 bases between. The CDR3 runs to 16 residues. The germline V gene encodes CDR1 MNHEY and CDR2 SMNVEV (reference sequence). CDR3 nucleotide sequence: TGTGCCAGCAGTCTTAAAGGGGATGTACCTGGAAACACCATATATTTT. Translating it yields CASSLKGDVPGNTIYF.